Detailed here is one T cell receptor beta chain. This clonotype was found many times. Its antigen is still unknown. There are no base qualities to consult, and no much larger clone falls within one base. These data are taken from a study of neurological immune-mediated disorders (dated 2019 in TCRdb). For the study in its entirety: Of the 35 or so multiple sclerosis patients, 31 had relapsing-remitting MS and 3 had secondary progressive MS. The study compared peripheral blood TCR-beta repertoires of HTLV-I-associated myelopathy (HAM/TSP) patients, multiple sclerosis patients and healthy controls using UMI-based sequencing. The 106 TCR-beta libraries covered PBMC samples along with longitudinal samples, technical triplicates, and paired sorted CD4+ and CD8+ T-cell subsets. The cohort included approximately 70 subjects: some 14 with HAM/TSP, some 34 with multiple sclerosis, and 20 or so healthy controls.

V and J lose 3 bases and 7 bases, and a span of 3 bases separates them. From the cysteine through the phenylalanine, the CDR3 covers 11 amino acids. Left in the record is the CDR3 DNA by itself, 33 bases read in frame from the first base. CDR1 is given as SEHNR and CDR2 as FQNEAQ, both from the germline V gene (reference sequence). cDNA was synthesized by template-switch 5'RACE using a primer carrying a 10-nucleotide random unique molecular identifier by which each TCR transcript was tagged. Every sequencing run covered 15-18 subjects and yielded more than 200 million TCR-beta sequences. The RNeasy kit was used for extraction of total RNA. The KAPA Real-time Library Amplification kit was used to amplify TCR-beta VDJ regions with primers targeting the TCR constant region and the 5'RACE anchor. A first PCR added sample indexes and Illumina adaptors, after which a second PCR increased the library yield. The roughly 650 bp TCR product was size-selected on a 2% E-gel SizeSelection system after Ampure bead purification. Before pooling, library quality was assessed on a Bioanalyzer, concentration was determined with Qubit, and library quantification was performed with the Kapa Library Quantification kit. An Illumina HiSeq 2500 was used to sequence the libraries paired-end at 2 x 150 bp. To increase sequence diversity, about 23-30% phiX was spiked into each library pool. On the authors' methods: Quality-filtered reads were processed with the UMI-based MiGEC pipeline, which removed over 80% of raw TCR sequences during error correction. VDJ genes were aligned to IMGT germline references, and each clonotype was defined by a unique CDR3 amino acid sequence together with V-J genes. VDJtools evaluated clonal expansion, Shannon diversity and CDR3 relatedness (CalcPairwiseDistances, ClusterSamples); CLCbio workbench built phylogenetic trees. Clones with at least 8 unique UMIs were defined as expanded, with this threshold being based on coefficient-of-variation modelling across technical triplicates. Using fastp trimming at Q25 and MiXCR clonotype assembly, TCRdb reanalyzed the public sequencing data and kept in-frame beta chains. Each CDR3 protein appears once, grouped with its most common genes and DNA. These V and J calls are TCRdb output, not the study's own analysis. The sample table holds 90,000 to 150,000 distinct CDR3 sequences, of which 3% to 3.5% were seen once. The top ten hold 1% to 1.5% of the sample.

The paper's findings and limits, for the study overall: In a phylogenetic analysis, the repertoires of 18 out of 34 MS patients fell into a single cluster of related CDR3 sequences, pointing to a possible signature at the repertoire level. Expanded clones from different subjects shared no identical CDR3 amino acid sequences, which suggests that TCR-beta repertoires were private in all groups. No clinical or MRI features were associated with the MS cluster, and the authors said that larger cohorts are needed. TCR clonal expansion was highest in HAM/TSP patients and lowest in MS patients, with MS patients falling below even healthy controls.

For the unsorted PBMC libraries, 2 million PBMCs were stored in RNAlater at -80 degrees C until RNA extraction and were used to generate the libraries. The multiple sclerosis patients were enrolled in a US clinical protocol that used magnetic resonance imaging to evaluate disease progression. Peripheral blood underwent Ficoll-Hypaque density gradient centrifugation to isolate PBMCs, which were then cryopreserved in liquid nitrogen. The sequence is built from TRBV7-9 and TRBJ2-2; no D gene is confidently identified. Sequenced sample: PBMCs. The clonotype was recovered from a woman aged 25 to 39 with multiple sclerosis. The CDR3 amino acid sequence is: CASSFHGELFF. The nucleotide sequence reads TGTGCCAGCAGCTTCCACGGGGAGCTGTTTTTT.